The entry that follows covers one T cell receptor (beta chain) sequence. The antigen remains unidentified. The sample belongs to a study of cytomegalovirus exposure and HLA in healthy donors. Study-level results: Among the sequence variants, a highly shared cluster was likely an artifact of sequencing. Several of the most significant clusters appeared, in a later analysis, to be linked to common viral pathogens. Per published accounts, TCR beta sequences correctly predicted the HLA-A and HLA-B alleles of most subjects.

The PCR had 60 Vbeta and 13 Jbeta primers. TCRdb's table, derived via immunoSEQ multiplex PCR, lists solely in-frame clones and lacks some. The table records about 170,000 clones, around 80% of them present only once. Germline CDR1 reads MNHEY; CDR2 reads SVGAGI. V was clipped by 7 bases and J by 4 bases; unmatched bases: 6. This CDR3 has 13 residues. The specimen was PBMCs. The V and J genes are TRBV6-5 and TRBJ2-5; TRBD1 matches at 7 bases. The sequence was collected from a female donor in good health and CMV-seronegative. CDR3 bases: TGTGCCAGCATCGGTAGGGGGCCAGAGACCCAGTACTTC. Translating it yields CASIGRGPETQYF.